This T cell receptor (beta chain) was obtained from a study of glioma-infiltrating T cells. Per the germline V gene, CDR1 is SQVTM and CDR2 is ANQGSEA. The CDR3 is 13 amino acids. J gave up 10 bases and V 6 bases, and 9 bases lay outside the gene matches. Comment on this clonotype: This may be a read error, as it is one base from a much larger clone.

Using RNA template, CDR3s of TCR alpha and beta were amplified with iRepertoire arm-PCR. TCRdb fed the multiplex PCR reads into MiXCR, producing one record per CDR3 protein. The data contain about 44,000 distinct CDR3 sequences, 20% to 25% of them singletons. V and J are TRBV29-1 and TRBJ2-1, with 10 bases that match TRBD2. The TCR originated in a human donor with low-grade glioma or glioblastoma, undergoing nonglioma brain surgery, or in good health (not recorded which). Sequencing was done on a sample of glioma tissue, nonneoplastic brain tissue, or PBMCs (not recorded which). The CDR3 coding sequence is TGCAGCGTCGCGAGCGGGAGGGCAACCGAGCAGTTCTTC. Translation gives CSVASGRATEQFF.